The 16 T cell receptor beta chains given below trace back to one sample, sequenced in a study of T cell changes during pregnancy in multiple sclerosis. Clones were read by immunoSEQ multiplex PCR, and TCRdb kept only the in-frame ones, dropping some. In the table there are more than 70,000 clones, 85% to 95% of which are singletons. Specimen: peripheral blood, collected before pregnancy. These receptors all come from a female donor with multiple sclerosis, enrolled in a pregnancy study.

This clone was recorded only once. This chain connects TRBV9 to TRBJ2-3; 12 bases are a match to TRBD2. J gave up 2 bases and V 2 bases, and 3 bases lay outside the gene matches. CDR1 SGDLS and CDR2 YYNGEE come from the germline V gene. CDR3 length: 16 amino acids. For the CDR3, the DNA is TGTGCCAGCAGCGTCCTAGCGGGAGGGACCACAGATACGCAGTATTTT. Its translation is CASSVLAGGTTDTQYF. Using reference TRBV9 and TRBJ2-3 for the parts outside the CDR3, the full variable domain is DSGVTQTPKHLITATGQRVTLRCSPRSGDLSVYWYQQSLDQGLQFLIQYYNGEERAKGNILERFSAQQFPDLHSELNLSSLELGDSALYFCASSVLAGGTTDTQYFGPGTRLTVL.

V and J are TRBV6-4 and TRBJ1-2, with D possibly matching TRBD1 (5 bases). Deletions cut 6 bases from V and 8 bases from J, with 10 bases between. Germline CDR1 is MRHNA and CDR2 is SNTAGT. This CDR3 is 11 amino acids long. CDR3 bases: TGTGCCAGCAGGGGGCTTGGGGGCTACACCTTC. Protein product: CASRGLGGYTF.

This clone appeared a single time. The chain carries TRBV6-6 and TRBJ2-7; D unresolved. The V end was cut by 3 bases, the J end by 6 bases, with 12 bases between. CDR3 length: 13 amino acids. Germline values: CDR1 MNHNY, CDR2 SVGAGI (reference sequence). This CDR3 reads CASSYDERGEQYF. The CDR3 coding sequence is TGTGCCAGCAGTTATGATGAAAGAGGCGAGCAGTACTTC.

The CDR3 nucleotides read TGTGCCAGCAGCTTCGGACAGTCTCCCTACGAGCAGTACTTC. It translates to CASSFGQSPYEQYF. The chain couples TRBV27 to TRBJ2-7; a weak D match, TRBD1 (6 bases). Trimming took 6 bases from V and 2 from J, leaving 14 bases between them. This CDR3 is 14 amino acids long. Per the germline V gene, CDR1 is MNHEY and CDR2 is SMNVEV (reference sequence).

This clone was detected only once. V is TRBV11-1 and J is TRBJ2-3; D is uncertain. Trimming removed 6 bases at V and 6 bases at J, with 10 bases between. Germline V gives CDR1 SGHAT, CDR2 FQDESV (reference sequence). The CDR3 contains 12 residues. The CDR3 reads CASSSSGDTQYF. The CDR3, as DNA: TGTGCCAGCAGTTCCTCCGGGGATACGCAGTATTTT. Drawing the rest from reference TRBV11-1 and TRBJ2-3, the complete variable domain is EAEVAQSPRYKITEKSQAVAFWCDPISGHATLYWYRQILGQGPELLVQFQDESVVDDSQLPKDRFSAERLKGVDSTLKIQPAELGDSAMYLCASSSSGDTQYFGPGTRLTVL.

The V gene is TRBV29-1, the J gene TRBJ1-2; D is unresolved. There are 12 residues in the CDR3. The germline V gene has CDR1 SQVTM and CDR2 ANQGSEA. Trimming removed 6 bases from V and 6 bases from J, with 14 bases in between. CDR3 DNA sequence: TGCAGCGTCGTGACACAACTCGATGGCTACACCTTC. Protein: CSVVTQLDGYTF.

The chain combines TRBV7-2 with TRBJ2-1; 10 bases match TRBD2. J lost 4 bases, V lost 3 bases, and 9 bases had no gene match. The germline CDR1 and CDR2 sequences are SGHTA and FQGNSA. The CDR3 length is 17 residues. DNA for the CDR3: TGTGCCAGCAGCTTGACTCCAGCGGGGGGGATTTACAATGAGCAGTTCTTC. Translation gives CASSLTPAGGIYNEQFF.

The V call is TRBV10-3, the J call TRBJ2-2; 7 nucleotides match TRBD1. Unmatched junction bases numbered 14, after V lost 8 bases and J lost 2 bases. CDR1 is ENHRY, CDR2 SYGVKD, per germline. The CDR3 loop spans 17 amino acids. CDR3 residues: CAIGKGEGAFNTGELFF. The CDR3 DNA sequence: TGTGCCATCGGTAAAGGAGAGGGGGCTTTTAACACCGGGGAGCTGTTTTTT.

This clone appeared a single time. This sequence joins TRBV19 and TRBJ2-7; 7 positions agree with TRBD2. There are 16 residues in the CDR3. V lost 4 bases, J lost 6 bases, and 15 bases stayed unmatched. Germline lookup yields CDR1 LNHDA and CDR2 SQIVND (reference sequence). The CDR3 DNA reads as TGTGCCAGTAGTACTGAGACCTTAGCGGGTCTCGGCGAGCAGTACTTC. Translated: CASSTETLAGLGEQYF.

The chain joins TRBV6-5 to TRBJ2-5, with 8 bases matching TRBD1. Germline assignment: CDR1 MNHEY and CDR2 SVGAGI. V lost 0 bases to trimming and J lost 5 bases; unmatched junction nucleotides: 5. The CDR3 totals 15 residues. This chain's CDR3 is CASSYSARGLETQYF. In nucleotides, the CDR3 is TGTGCCAGCAGTTACTCCGCCAGGGGGCTCGAGACCCAGTACTTC.

The chain joins TRBV2 to TRBJ2-7; TRBD2 might be the D (6 bases). The length of the CDR3 is 15 residues. Germline CDR1 reads SNHLY; CDR2 reads FYNNEI. Between the trimmed V and J ends, which lost 6 bases and 0 bases, there was a span of 15 bases. The CDR3, as DNA: TGTGCCAGCAGACGGGGGACGGAGAGCTCCTACGAGCAGTACTTC. It codes for CASRRGTESSYEQYF.

The gene calls are TRBV11-1 and TRBJ2-1, with 14 bases matching TRBD2. This CDR3 is built from 16 residues. CDR1 and CDR2 (germline): SGHAT, FQDESV (reference sequence). V gave up 5 bases and J gave up 6 bases; unmatched junction bases: 6. The CDR3 DNA reads as TGTGCCAGCAGCCAAACCGGGACTAGCGGGAGCAATGAGCAGTTCTTC. Translating gives CASSQTGTSGSNEQFF. Based on the CDR3 plus reference TRBV11-1 and TRBJ2-1, the full variable domain is EAEVAQSPRYKITEKSQAVAFWCDPISGHATLYWYRQILGQGPELLVQFQDESVVDDSQLPKDRFSAERLKGVDSTLKIQPAELGDSAMYLCASSQTGTSGSNEQFFGPGTRLTVL.

This chain uses TRBV19 with TRBJ1-4, with D maybe TRBD1 (5 bases). Germline values: CDR1 LNHDA, CDR2 SQIVND (reference sequence). This CDR3 spans 18 amino acids. The V gene lost 1 base and the J gene lost 8 bases, with 23 bases spanning the gap. The CDR3 bases are TGTGCCAGTAGTATAGTGCGGGGCCTAGTAGTTTCAGGAGAAAAACTGTTTTTT. This encodes CASSIVRGLVVSGEKLFF.

This chain joins TRBV18 and TRBJ2-2, with TRBD1 matching 9 bases. The germline CDR1 and CDR2 sequences are KGHSH and LQKENI. There are 16 residues in the CDR3. The V and J ends lost 4 bases and 5 bases, in that order; junction bases with no gene match: 8. CDR3 sequence (DNA): TGTGCCAGCTCACTTCGGACAGGGGTAGGAACCGGGGAGCTGTTTTTT. Amino acids: CASSLRTGVGTGELFF. The variable domain in full, with the rest retrieved from reference TRBV18 and TRBJ2-2, is NAGVMQNPRHLVRRRGQEARLRCSPMKGHSHVYWYRQLPEEGLKFMVYLQKENIIDESGMPKERFSAEFPKEGPSILRIQQVVRGDSAAYFCASSLRTGVGTGELFFGEGSRLTVL.

This clone was seen only once. The V gene is TRBV11-1, the J gene TRBJ2-7; 7 bases align to TRBD2. There are 15 residues in the CDR3. Germline values: CDR1 SGHAT, CDR2 FQDESV (reference sequence). V gave up 5 bases and J gave up 1 base; unmatched junction bases: 8. The CDR3 DNA reads TGTGCCAGCAGCCGCACTGGACTAGGGTCCTACGAGCAGTACTTC. The encoded protein is CASSRTGLGSYEQYF.

This rearrangement joins TRBV28 to TRBJ2-5; TRBD2 agrees at 8 bases. V dropped 2 bases and J dropped 7; count of bases not matched to a gene: 3. Germline loops: CDR1 MDHEN, CDR2 SYDVKM. The CDR3 runs 13 residues. CDR3 residues: CASSLRLAGTQYF. CDR3 DNA: TGTGCCAGCAGTTTACGGCTAGCGGGGACCCAGTACTTC.